Following are 20 T cell receptor beta chains from one sample sequenced in a study of shared clonotypes between healthy human individuals. Profiling relied on immunoSEQ multiplex PCR, and the TCRdb table lists in-frame clones only, not all of them. The profile shows more than 2 million clones, around 95% of them singletons. CD8 cells regarded as naive lacked CD45RO, were positively chosen for CCR7, and omitted terminally differentiated effector memory CD45RA+ cells. Sequenced material: naive CD8+ T cells from PBMCs. Every receptor here comes from a young man in good health. Some clones in this sample may be carry-over from other donors' samples.

The chain has TRBV7-2 and TRBJ2-5, with 13 nucleotides matching TRBD2. The CDR3 is made up of 17 amino acids. V lost 3 bases, J lost 0 bases, and 4 bases stayed unmatched. CDR1 and CDR2 (germline): SGHTA, FQGNSA. In DNA form, the CDR3 reads TGTGCCAGCAGCTTTGGGACTAGCGGGGACTACCAAGAGACCCAGTACTTC. It is translated as CASSFGTSGDYQETQYF.

V usage is TRBV7-6 and J usage is TRBJ2-7; 7 bases agree with TRBD1. The ends lost 5 bases at V and 0 bases at J; junction bases unmatched: 7. CDR1 is SGHVS and CDR2 is FNYEAQ in the germline V gene. This CDR3 is built from 15 residues. The CDR3 protein is CASSQGGPSSYEQYF. DNA for the CDR3: TGTGCCAGCAGCCAAGGGGGCCCAAGCTCCTACGAGCAGTACTTC.

The J gene is TRBJ2-7, the V gene TRBV4-1, with D tentatively TRBD1 (6 bases). CDR3 size: 14 residues. The V end lost 2 bases, the J end lost 0 bases, and 8 bases lay between the germline ends. CDR1 and CDR2 (germline): MGHRA, YSYEKL. The CDR3 sequence: CASSQSQGSYEQYF. The CDR3 nucleotides read TGCGCCAGCAGCCAATCACAGGGCTCCTACGAGCAGTACTTC.

The chain joins TRBV27 to TRBJ2-4; the match to TRBD1 covers 8 bases. V lost 5 bases and J lost 0; bases outside the gene matches: 3. Per the germline V gene, CDR1 is MNHEY and CDR2 is SMNVEV (reference sequence). This CDR3 spans 15 amino acids. CDR3 DNA sequence: TGTGCCAGCAGTGGGACAGGATTAGCCAAAAACATTCAGTACTTC. Encoded protein: CASSGTGLAKNIQYF.

The chain joins TRBV5-4 to TRBJ2-7; D call uncertain. CDR1 SGHNT and CDR2 YYREEE come from the germline V gene (reference sequence). V was trimmed by 4 bases and J by 3 bases, leaving 5 bases between them. The CDR3 loop spans 11 amino acids. The CDR3 is CASSRYYEQYF. The CDR3 bases are TGTGCCAGCAGCCGTTACTACGAGCAGTACTTC.

The count of this clone is one. V usage is TRBV5-6 and J usage is TRBJ1-1, with a weak D call TRBD1 (5 bases). The CDR3 runs to 15 residues. Germline V gene sequence: CDR1 SGHDT, CDR2 YYEEEE. Deletions cut 1 base from V and 5 bases from J, with 15 bases between. The CDR3 bases are TGTGCCAGCAGCTTGCAGGGATTTGTGTATACTGAAGCTTTCTTT. Its translation: CASSLQGFVYTEAFF.

The J gene is TRBJ2-6, the V gene TRBV6-1; D is undetermined. The ends were cut back, 1 base at V and 2 bases at J, with 3 bases in the middle. From germline, CDR1 is MNHNS and CDR2 SASEGT. The CDR3 length is 14 residues. CDR3: CASSEGAGANVLTF. The CDR3 nucleotides read TGTGCCAGCAGTGAAGGGGCTGGGGCCAACGTCCTGACTTTC.

The CDR3 DNA reads TGTGCCAGCAGGGTGCTCACTGGGGAGCAAGAGACCCAGTACTTC. Its translation: CASRVLTGEQETQYF. The rearrangement links TRBV27 to TRBJ2-5; a possible D gene is TRBD2 (5 bases). V was cut by 6 bases and J by 2 bases, with 16 bases left in between. The CDR3 length is 15 residues. CDR1 is MNHEY, CDR2 SMNVEV, per germline (reference sequence).

The V gene is TRBV28, the J gene TRBJ2-3, with 11 bases aligning to TRBD2. With V trimmed by 5 bases and J by 8 bases, 9 bases remained unmatched. Per germline, CDR1 MDHEN and CDR2 SYDVKM. This CDR3 contains 15 residues. DNA for the CDR3: TGTGCCAGCAGTCAAATAGCGGGAGGGCCAGGTACGCAGTATTTT. Protein sequence: CASSQIAGGPGTQYF.

This chain connects TRBV21-1 to TRBJ1-4; the DNA was not used to check the table's D call, TRBD1. TRBV21-1 is a pseudogene segment. CDR3 length: 15 amino acids. The CDR3 sequence is CASSSRQGEGEKLFF. DNA for the CDR3: TGTGCCAGCAGCTCCCGACAGGGGGAAGGTGAAAAACTGTTTTTT.

The rearrangement uses TRBV7-2 and TRBJ2-7; 11 bases are a match to TRBD2. Germline V CDR1 and CDR2: SGHTA, FQGNSA. J was trimmed by 9 bases and V by 2 bases; bases with no gene match: 12. This CDR3 is built from 16 residues. The CDR3 protein is CASSLNLGLAVRGQYF. CDR3 bases: TGTGCCAGCAGCTTAAATTTGGGACTAGCGGTTCGGGGGCAGTACTTC. The full variable domain, in which reference TRBV7-2 and TRBJ2-7 provide the parts outside the CDR3, is GAGVSQSPSNKVTEKGKDVELRCDPISGHTALYWYRQSLGQGLEFLIYFQGNSAPDKSGLPSDRFSAERTGGSVSTLTIQRTQQEDSAVYLCASSLNLGLAVRGQYFGPGTRLTVT.

This clone has only one observation. The rearrangement links TRBV7-6 to TRBJ2-7; D assignment may be TRBD1 or TRBD2 (5 bases each). Trimming cost V 0 bases and J 4 bases, with 10 bases left between them. This CDR3 has 14 amino acids. Germline-derived CDR1 and CDR2 are SGHVS and FNYEAQ. CDR3 DNA sequence: TGTGCCAGCAGCTTAGCGCTAGAGGGGTACGAGCAGTACTTC. Its protein product is CASSLALEGYEQYF. Variable domain in full (rest from reference TRBV7-6 and TRBJ2-7): GAGVSQSPRYKVTKRGQDVALRCDPISGHVSLYWYRQALGQGPEFLTYFNYEAQQDKSGLPNDRFSAERPEGSISTLTIQRTEQRDSAMYRCASSLALEGYEQYFGPGTRLTVT.

The table lists this clone with a count of one. The chain uses TRBV7-9 and TRBJ2-5; D is unresolved. V lost 5 bases and J 2 bases, leaving 12 bases between the germline ends. The CDR3 totals 14 residues. Germline V gene sequence: CDR1 SEHNR, CDR2 FQNEAQ (reference sequence). The CDR3 is CASSDRLAQETQYF. CDR3 nucleotide sequence: TGTGCCAGCAGCGATCGACTGGCACAAGAGACCCAGTACTTC.

This chain connects TRBV11-2 to TRBJ2-1, with D possibly matching TRBD2 (6 bases). V lost 7 bases, J lost 0 bases, and 19 bases lay in between. This CDR3 contains 17 residues. Germline-derived CDR1 and CDR2 are SGHAT and FQNNGV. CDR3 DNA: TGTGCCAGCAACCTCGGACTAACCATGAGCTCCTACAATGAGCAGTTCTTC. This sequence encodes CASNLGLTMSSYNEQFF.

The chain combines TRBV4-3 with TRBJ2-7; maybe TRBD2 (5 bases). There are 16 residues in the CDR3. CDR1 and CDR2 (germline): LGHNA, YSLEER. Trimming removed 3 bases from V and 5 bases from J, with 20 bases in between. The CDR3 region is CASSQVPLGRGNEQYF. The CDR3, as DNA: TGCGCCAGCAGCCAGGTCCCCTTGGGCAGAGGGAACGAGCAGTACTTC.

The chain links TRBV19 to TRBJ2-5; D not resolved. In germline, CDR1 is LNHDA, CDR2 SQIVND (reference sequence). The CDR3 covers 13 residues. Between the trimmed V and J ends, which lost 4 bases and 1 base, there was a span of 7 bases. The CDR3: CASSKRIQETQYF. In DNA form, the CDR3 reads TGTGCCAGTAGTAAACGTATCCAAGAGACCCAGTACTTC. The full variable domain, in which reference TRBV19 and TRBJ2-5 provide the parts outside the CDR3, is DGGITQSPKYLFRKEGQNVTLSCEQNLNHDAMYWYRQDPGQGLRLIYYSQIVNDFQKGDIAEGYSVSREKKESFPLTVTSAQKNPTAFYLCASSKRIQETQYFGPGTRLLVL.

V usage is TRBV5-1 and J usage is TRBJ2-7; 10 nucleotides line up with TRBD2. J gave up 4 bases and V 6 bases, and 7 bases lay outside the gene matches. CDR1 and CDR2 from the germline V gene are SGHRS and YFSETQ. The CDR3 consists of 14 residues. CDR3 sequence (DNA): TGCGCCAGCACCCTAGCGGGAGATTCGTACGAGCAGTACTTC. Translation: CASTLAGDSYEQYF. Together with reference TRBV5-1 and TRBJ2-7, the CDR3 gives the full variable domain: KAGVTQTPRYLIKTRGQQVTLSCSPISGHRSVSWYQQTPGQGLQFLFEYFSETQRNKGNFPGRFSGRQFSNSRSEMNVSTLELGDSALYLCASTLAGDSYEQYFGPGTRLTVT.

The chain couples TRBV7-3 to TRBJ2-4; D is unclear. V was shortened by 1 base and J by 0 bases, with 7 bases between the two germline ends. CDR3 size: 15 residues. The germline V gene has CDR1 SGHTA and CDR2 FQGTGA. CDR3 protein: CASSLIRLAKNIQYF. As DNA, the CDR3 is TGTGCCAGCAGCTTAATACGGCTAGCCAAAAACATTCAGTACTTC.

The J gene is TRBJ2-1, the V gene TRBV5-6; D is uncertain. The CDR3 loop spans 11 amino acids. Germline V gene data show CDR1 as SGHDT and CDR2 as YYEEEE. V was trimmed by 1 base and J by 9 bases, leaving 5 bases between them. The CDR3 nucleotides read TGTGCCAGCAGCTTGTTCAGTGAGCAGTTCTTC. The encoded protein is CASSLFSEQFF.

This sequence joins TRBV7-2 and TRBJ2-5; a possible D gene is TRBD2 (6 bases). The CDR3 sequence is 15 residues long. Trimming left V 5 bases short and J 0 bases short, with 13 bases between. The V gene's germline CDR1 is SGHTA and CDR2 FQGNSA. The CDR3 here is CASSPTGTYQETQYF. Here the CDR3 DNA reads TGTGCCAGCAGCCCCACCGGGACTTACCAAGAGACCCAGTACTTC.